This note documents a single T cell receptor (beta chain) sequence. Its specificity is unknown. The roughly 120-subject validation cohort, separate from the approximately 640-subject first cohort, included the donors. This entry is derived from a study of cytomegalovirus exposure and HLA in healthy donors. Background on the study: The 95 to 150 validation repertoires used a platform that matched the one used for the approximately 700 first-cohort repertoires, as a later analysis reported. Whole-study results and caveats: Testing in vitro showed a few CMV-associated chains specific for CMV antigens. In a later analysis, first-cohort TCR clusters were found to tend to co-occur in the approximately 120 validation repertoires.

Measured with immunoSEQ multiplex PCR; TCRdb has only the in-frame clones, and not every one. The data contain around 130,000 clones, over 85% of them singletons. CDR1 and CDR2 from the germline V gene are SGDLS and YYNGEE. The ends lost 3 bases at V and 3 bases at J; junction bases unmatched: 9. The CDR3 runs to 17 residues. Sample: PBMCs. This sequence originates from a man aged 25 to 40 in good health and CMV-seronegative. This chain connects TRBV9 to TRBJ2-2; TRBD1 agrees at 9 bases. The CDR3 protein is CASSGEGQGPDTGELFF. The CDR3 DNA reads as TGTGCCAGCAGCGGCGAAGGACAGGGGCCAGACACCGGGGAGCTGTTTTTT.